This TCR beta chain was found in a study of blood T cell repertoires in COVID-19. Across the whole study: From the United States, Italy and Spain came samples of acute and convalescent COVID-19. From T cells, B-cell-depleted T cells, or PBMCs came the material, which was cDNA or gDNA.

Original analysis: Estimated nucleated cell counts came from reference gene primer amplification. Data came from immunoSEQ multiplex PCR; TCRdb stores just in-frame clones and leaves some out. V, J and clone size are those of that table, while D and trimming were read from the DNA. The table shows 200,000 to 250,000 clones, with 65% to 85% occurring only once. Patients from Seattle were sampled longitudinally, starting during active infection. A single count supports this clone. The V end lost 5 bases, the J end lost 6 bases, and 6 bases lay between the germline ends. Germline V gene sequence: CDR1 SGHTA, CDR2 FQGNSA. The CDR3 is made up of 11 amino acids.

The sample comprised peripheral blood. The V and J genes are TRBV7-2 and TRBJ2-3, with D possibly TRBD1 on 5 matching bases. The receptor was derived from a woman in her twenties or thirties with COVID-19, enrolled during active disease. The CDR3 region has the DNA TGTGCCAGCAGCCACAGGGATACGCAGTATTTT. This translates into CASSHRDTQYF.